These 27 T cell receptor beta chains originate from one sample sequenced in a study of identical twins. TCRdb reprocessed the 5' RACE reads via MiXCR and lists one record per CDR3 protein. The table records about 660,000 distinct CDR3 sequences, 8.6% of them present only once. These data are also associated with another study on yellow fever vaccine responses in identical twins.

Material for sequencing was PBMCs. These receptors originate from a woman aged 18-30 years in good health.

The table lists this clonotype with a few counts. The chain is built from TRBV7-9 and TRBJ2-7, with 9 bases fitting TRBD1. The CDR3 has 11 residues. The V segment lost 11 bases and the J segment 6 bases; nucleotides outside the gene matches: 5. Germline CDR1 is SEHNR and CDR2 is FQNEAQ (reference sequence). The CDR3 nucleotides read TGTGCCTGGCAGGACAGGGGCGAGCAGTACTTC. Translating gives CAWQDRGEQYF.

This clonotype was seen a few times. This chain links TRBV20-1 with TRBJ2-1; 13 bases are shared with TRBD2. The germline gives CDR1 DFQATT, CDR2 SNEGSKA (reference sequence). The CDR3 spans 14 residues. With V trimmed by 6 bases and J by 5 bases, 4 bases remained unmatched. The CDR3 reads CSAPGLAGHNEQFF. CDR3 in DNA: TGCAGTGCCCCGGGACTAGCGGGACACAATGAGCAGTTCTTC.

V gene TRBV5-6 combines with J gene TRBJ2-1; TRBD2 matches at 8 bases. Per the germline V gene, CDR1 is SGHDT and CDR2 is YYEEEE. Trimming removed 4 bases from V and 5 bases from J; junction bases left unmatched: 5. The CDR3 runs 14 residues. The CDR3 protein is CASSASGRNNEQFF. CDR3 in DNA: TGTGCCAGCAGCGCTAGCGGGCGTAACAATGAGCAGTTCTTC.

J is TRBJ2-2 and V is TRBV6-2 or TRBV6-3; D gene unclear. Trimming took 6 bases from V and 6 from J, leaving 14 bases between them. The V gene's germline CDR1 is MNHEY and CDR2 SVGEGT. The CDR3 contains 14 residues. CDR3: CASSPVGIPGELFF. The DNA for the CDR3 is TGTGCCAGCAGCCCCGTGGGGATCCCCGGGGAGCTGTTTTTT.

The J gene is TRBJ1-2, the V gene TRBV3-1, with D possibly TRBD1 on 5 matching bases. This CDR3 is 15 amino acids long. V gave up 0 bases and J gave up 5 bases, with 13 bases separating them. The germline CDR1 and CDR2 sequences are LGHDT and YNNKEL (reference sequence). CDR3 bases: TGTGCCAGCAGCCAAGATATGGGGGTGGAGTATGGCTACACCTTC. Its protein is CASSQDMGVEYGYTF.

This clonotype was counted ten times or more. CDR3 bases: TGTGCCAGCAGTTTCGGCCAGGGTTCCGAGCAGTACTTC. Its translation: CASSFGQGSEQYF. The V gene is TRBV12-3 or TRBV12-4, the J gene TRBJ2-7; the D gene is possibly TRBD1 (5 bases). V lost 3 bases and J 6 bases, leaving 12 bases between the germline ends. This CDR3 has 13 residues.

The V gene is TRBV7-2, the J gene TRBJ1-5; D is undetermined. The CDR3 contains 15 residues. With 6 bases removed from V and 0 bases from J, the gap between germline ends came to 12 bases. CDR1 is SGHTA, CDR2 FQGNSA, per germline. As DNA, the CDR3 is TGTGCCAGCAGTTATACAGCAAATAGCAATCAGCCCCAGCATTTT. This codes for CASSYTANSNQPQHF.

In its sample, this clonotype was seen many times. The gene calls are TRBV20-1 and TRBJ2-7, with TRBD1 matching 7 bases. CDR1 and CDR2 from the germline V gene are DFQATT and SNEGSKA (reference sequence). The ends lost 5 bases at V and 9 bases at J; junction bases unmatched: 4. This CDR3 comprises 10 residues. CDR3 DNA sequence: TGCAGTGCTCGACAGGGTCGGCAGTACTTC. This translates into CSARQGRQYF.

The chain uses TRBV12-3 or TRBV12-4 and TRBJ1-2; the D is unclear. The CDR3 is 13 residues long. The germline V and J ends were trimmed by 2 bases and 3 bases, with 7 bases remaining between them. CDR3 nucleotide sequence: TGTGCCAGCAGTTTACAGGCCTACTATGGCTACACCTTC. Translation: CASSLQAYYGYTF.

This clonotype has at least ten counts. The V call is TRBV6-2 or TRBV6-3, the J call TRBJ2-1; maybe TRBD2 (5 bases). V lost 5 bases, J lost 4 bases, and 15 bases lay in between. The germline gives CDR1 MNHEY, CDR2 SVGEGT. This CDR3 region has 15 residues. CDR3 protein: CASSRTVQAYNEQFF. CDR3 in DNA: TGTGCCAGCAGTCGGACTGTTCAAGCATACAATGAGCAGTTCTTC.

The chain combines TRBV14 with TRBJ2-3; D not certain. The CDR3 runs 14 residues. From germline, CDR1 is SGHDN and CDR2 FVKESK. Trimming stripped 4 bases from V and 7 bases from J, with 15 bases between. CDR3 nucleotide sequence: TGTGCCAGCAGCCCAGATGTGGCAGTAAATACGCAGTATTTT. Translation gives CASSPDVAVNTQYF.

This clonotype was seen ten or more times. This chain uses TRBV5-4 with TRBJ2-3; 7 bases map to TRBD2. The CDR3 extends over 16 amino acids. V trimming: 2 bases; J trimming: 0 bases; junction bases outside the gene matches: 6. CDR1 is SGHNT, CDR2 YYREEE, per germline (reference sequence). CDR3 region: CASSLERGASTDTQYF. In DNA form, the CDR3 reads TGTGCCAGCAGCTTAGAGCGGGGAGCTAGCACAGATACGCAGTATTTT.

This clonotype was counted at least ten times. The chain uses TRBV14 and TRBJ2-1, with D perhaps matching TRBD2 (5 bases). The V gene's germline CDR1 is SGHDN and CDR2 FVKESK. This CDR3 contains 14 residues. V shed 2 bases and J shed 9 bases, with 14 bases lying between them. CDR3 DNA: TGTGCCAGCAGCCAATTGGGCGGGCTGGCTGAGCAGTTCTTC. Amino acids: CASSQLGGLAEQFF.

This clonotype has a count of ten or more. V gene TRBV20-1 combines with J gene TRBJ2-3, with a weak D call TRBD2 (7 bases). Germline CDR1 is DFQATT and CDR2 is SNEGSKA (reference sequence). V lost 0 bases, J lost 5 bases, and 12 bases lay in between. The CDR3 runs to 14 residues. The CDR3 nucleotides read TGCAGTGCTAGAGATCGGAGGGGGGGAGATACGCAGTATTTT. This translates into CSARDRRGGDTQYF.

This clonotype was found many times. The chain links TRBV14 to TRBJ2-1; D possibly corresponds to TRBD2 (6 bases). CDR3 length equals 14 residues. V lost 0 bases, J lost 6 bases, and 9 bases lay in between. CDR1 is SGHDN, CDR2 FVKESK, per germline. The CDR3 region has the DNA TGTGCCAGCAGCCAAGAGGGACTCCTCAATGAGCAGTTCTTC. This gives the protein CASSQEGLLNEQFF.

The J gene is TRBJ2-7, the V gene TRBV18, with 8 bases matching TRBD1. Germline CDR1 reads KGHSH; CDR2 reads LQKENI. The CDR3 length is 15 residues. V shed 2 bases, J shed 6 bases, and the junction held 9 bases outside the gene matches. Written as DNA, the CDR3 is TGTGCCAGCTCACCAGAGACAGGGGCGAGGGGCGAGCAGTACTTC. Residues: CASSPETGARGEQYF. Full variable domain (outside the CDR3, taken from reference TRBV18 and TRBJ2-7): NAGVMQNPRHLVRRRGQEARLRCSPMKGHSHVYWYRQLPEEGLKFMVYLQKENIIDESGMPKERFSAEFPKEGPSILRIQQVVRGDSAAYFCASSPETGARGEQYFGPGTRLTVT.

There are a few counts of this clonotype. CDR3 region: CASSETSDTQYF. In DNA form, the CDR3 reads TGTGCCAGCAGTGAAACCTCTGATACGCAGTATTTT. This chain connects TRBV6-1 to TRBJ2-3; the D is unclear. CDR3 length: 12 residues. CDR1 and CDR2 (germline): MNHNS, SASEGT. Trimming took off 2 bases at V and 6 bases at J, with 6 bases between the two ends.

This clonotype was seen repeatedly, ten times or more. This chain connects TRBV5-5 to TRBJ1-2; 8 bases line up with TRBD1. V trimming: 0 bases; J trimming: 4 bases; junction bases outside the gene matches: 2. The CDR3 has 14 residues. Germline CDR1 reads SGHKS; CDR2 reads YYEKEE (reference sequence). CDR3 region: CASSLADRGYGYTF. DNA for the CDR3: TGTGCCAGCAGCTTGGCTGACAGGGGCTATGGCTACACCTTC.

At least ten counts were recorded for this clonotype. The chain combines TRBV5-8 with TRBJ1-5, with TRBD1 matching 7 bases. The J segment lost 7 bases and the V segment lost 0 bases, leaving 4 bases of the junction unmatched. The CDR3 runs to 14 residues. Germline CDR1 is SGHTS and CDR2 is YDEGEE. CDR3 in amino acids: CASSLGQGWQPQHF. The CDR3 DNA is TGTGCCAGCAGCTTGGGACAGGGCTGGCAGCCCCAGCATTTT.

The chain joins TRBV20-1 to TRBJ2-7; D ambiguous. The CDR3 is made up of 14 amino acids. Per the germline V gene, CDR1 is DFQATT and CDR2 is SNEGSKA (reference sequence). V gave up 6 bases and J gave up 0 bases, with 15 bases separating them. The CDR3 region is CSAEENPFSYEQYF. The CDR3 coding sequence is TGCAGTGCAGAAGAGAACCCCTTCTCCTACGAGCAGTACTTC.

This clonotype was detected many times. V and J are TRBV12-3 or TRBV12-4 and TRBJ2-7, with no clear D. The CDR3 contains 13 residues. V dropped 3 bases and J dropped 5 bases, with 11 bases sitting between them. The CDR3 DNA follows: TGTGCCAGCAGTTTGGTGAGTTCCCACGAGCAGTACTTC. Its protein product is CASSLVSSHEQYF.

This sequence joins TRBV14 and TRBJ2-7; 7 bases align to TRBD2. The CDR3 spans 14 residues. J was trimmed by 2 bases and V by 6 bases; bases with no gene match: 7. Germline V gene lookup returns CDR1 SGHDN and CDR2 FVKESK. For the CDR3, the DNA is TGTGCCAGCAGTCCTGGACTAGTGACCTACGAGCAGTACTTC. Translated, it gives CASSPGLVTYEQYF.

CDR3 protein: CASSPGTGNEQFF. The CDR3 DNA reads TGTGCCAGCAGCCCTGGGACGGGCAATGAGCAGTTCTTC. The chain uses TRBV7-8 and TRBJ2-1, with D perhaps given as TRBD1 or TRBD2 (5 bases each). Looked up from germline, CDR1 is SGHVS and CDR2 is FQNEAQ. V lost 5 bases, J lost 6 bases, and 11 bases lay in between. CDR3 length: 13 amino acids.

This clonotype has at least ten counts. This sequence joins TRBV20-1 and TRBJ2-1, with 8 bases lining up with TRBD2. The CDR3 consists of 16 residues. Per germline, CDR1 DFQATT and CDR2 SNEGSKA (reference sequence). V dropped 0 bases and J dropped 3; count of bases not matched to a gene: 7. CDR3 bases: TGCAGTGCTAGAGACCCCACTAGCGGAGGCTACAATGAGCAGTTCTTC. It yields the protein CSARDPTSGGYNEQFF.

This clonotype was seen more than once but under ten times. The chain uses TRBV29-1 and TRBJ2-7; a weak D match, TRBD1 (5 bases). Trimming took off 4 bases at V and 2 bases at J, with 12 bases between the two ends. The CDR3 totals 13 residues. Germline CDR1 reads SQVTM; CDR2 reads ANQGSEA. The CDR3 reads CSVVQVPPYEQYF. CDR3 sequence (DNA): TGCAGCGTTGTACAGGTGCCACCCTACGAGCAGTACTTC.

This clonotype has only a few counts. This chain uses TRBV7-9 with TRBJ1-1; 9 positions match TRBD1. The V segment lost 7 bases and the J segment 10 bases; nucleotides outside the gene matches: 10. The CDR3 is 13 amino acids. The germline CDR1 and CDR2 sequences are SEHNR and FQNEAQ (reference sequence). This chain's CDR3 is CASTGTGRLGAFF. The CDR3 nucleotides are TGTGCCAGCACCGGGACAGGGAGGTTGGGAGCTTTCTTT.

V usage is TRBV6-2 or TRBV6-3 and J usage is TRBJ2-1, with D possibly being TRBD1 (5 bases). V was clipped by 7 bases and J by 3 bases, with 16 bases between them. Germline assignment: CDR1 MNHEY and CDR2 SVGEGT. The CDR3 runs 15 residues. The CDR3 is CASTQGRVDYNEQFF. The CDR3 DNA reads TGTGCCAGCACCCAGGGAAGGGTAGACTACAATGAGCAGTTCTTC.